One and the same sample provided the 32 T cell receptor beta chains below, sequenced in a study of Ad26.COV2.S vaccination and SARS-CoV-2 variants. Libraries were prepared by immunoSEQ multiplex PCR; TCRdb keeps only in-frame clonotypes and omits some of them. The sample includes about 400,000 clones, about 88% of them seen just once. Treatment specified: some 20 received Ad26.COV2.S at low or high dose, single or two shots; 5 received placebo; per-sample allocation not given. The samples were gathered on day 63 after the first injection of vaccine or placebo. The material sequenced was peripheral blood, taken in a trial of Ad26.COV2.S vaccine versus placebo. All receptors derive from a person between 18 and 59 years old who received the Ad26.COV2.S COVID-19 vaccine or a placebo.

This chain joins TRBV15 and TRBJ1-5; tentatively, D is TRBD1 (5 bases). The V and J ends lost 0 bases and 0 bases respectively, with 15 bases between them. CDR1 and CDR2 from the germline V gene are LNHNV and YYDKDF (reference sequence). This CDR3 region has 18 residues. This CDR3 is CATSRDFRVGYSNQPQHF. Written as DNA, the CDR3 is TGTGCCACCAGCAGAGATTTCAGGGTGGGTTATAGCAATCAGCCCCAGCATTTT.

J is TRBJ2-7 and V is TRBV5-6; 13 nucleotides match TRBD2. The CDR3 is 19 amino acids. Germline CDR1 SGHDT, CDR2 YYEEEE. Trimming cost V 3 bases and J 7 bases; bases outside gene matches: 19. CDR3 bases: TGTGCCAGCAGCTATCACCTACTAGCGGGAGGGCCCTGGTCGGGGGAGCAGTACTTC. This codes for CASSYHLLAGGPWSGEQYF.

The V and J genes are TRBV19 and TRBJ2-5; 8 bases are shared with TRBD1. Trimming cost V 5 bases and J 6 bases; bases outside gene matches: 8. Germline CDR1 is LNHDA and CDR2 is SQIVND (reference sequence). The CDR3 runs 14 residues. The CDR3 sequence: CASSLVGQVKTQYF. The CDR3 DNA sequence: TGTGCCAGTAGTTTAGTGGGACAGGTAAAGACCCAGTACTTC.

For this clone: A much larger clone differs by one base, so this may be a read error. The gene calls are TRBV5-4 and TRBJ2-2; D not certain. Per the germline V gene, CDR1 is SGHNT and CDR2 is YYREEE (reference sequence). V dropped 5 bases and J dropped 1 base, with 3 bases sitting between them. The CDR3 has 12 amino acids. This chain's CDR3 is CASRKNTGELFF. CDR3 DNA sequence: TGTGCCAGCAGGAAGAACACCGGGGAGCTGTTTTTT.

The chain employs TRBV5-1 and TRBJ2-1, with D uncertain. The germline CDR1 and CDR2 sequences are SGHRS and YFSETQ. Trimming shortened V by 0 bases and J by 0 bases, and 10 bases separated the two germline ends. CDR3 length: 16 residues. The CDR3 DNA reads TGCGCCAGCAGCTTGGAGGCGCTAGTCTCCTACAATGAGCAGTTCTTC. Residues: CASSLEALVSYNEQFF.

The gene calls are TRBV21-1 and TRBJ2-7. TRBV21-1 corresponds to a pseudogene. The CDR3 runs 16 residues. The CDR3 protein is CASSKVAALWAYEQYF. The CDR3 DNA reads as TGTGCCAGCAGCAAAGTGGCAGCCCTGTGGGCCTACGAGCAGTACTTC.

CDR3 sequence: CASSLFLTVQWAEQFF. In nucleotides, the CDR3 is TGTGCCAGCAGCTTATTTTTGACAGTCCAATGGGCTGAGCAGTTCTTC. The chain recombines TRBV7-3 with TRBJ2-1; D is possibly TRBD1 (5 bases). Germline assignment: CDR1 SGHTA and CDR2 FQGTGA. V shed 2 bases and J shed 9 bases, with 20 bases lying between them. The CDR3 sequence is 16 residues long.

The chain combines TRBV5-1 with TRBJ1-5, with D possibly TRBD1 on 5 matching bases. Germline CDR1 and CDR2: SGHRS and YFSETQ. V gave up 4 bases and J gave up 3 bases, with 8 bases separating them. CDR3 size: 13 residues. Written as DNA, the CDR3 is TGCGCCAGCAGCGGGGGGGACAATCAGCCCCAGCATTTT. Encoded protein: CASSGGDNQPQHF.

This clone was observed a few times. This CDR3 is CASLAGNRTEAFF. In nucleotides, the CDR3 is TGTGCCAGCTTGGCCGGGAATCGGACTGAAGCTTTCTTT. This rearrangement joins TRBV6-4 to TRBJ1-1; D gene ambiguous. This CDR3 region has 13 residues. The ends were cut back, 8 bases at V and 5 bases at J, with 15 bases in the middle. Looked up from germline, CDR1 is MRHNA and CDR2 is SNTAGT.

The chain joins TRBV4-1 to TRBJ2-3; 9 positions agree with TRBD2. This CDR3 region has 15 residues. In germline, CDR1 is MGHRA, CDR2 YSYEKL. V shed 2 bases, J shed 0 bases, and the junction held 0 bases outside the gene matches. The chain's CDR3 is CASSQTSGSTDTQYF. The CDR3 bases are TGCGCCAGCAGCCAAACTAGCGGGAGCACAGATACGCAGTATTTT.

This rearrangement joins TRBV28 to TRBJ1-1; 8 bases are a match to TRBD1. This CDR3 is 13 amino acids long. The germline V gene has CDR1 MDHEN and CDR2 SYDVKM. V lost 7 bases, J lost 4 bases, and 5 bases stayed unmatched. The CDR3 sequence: CASTEQGVTEAFF. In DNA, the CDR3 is TGTGCCAGCACCGAACAGGGGGTCACTGAAGCTTTCTTT.

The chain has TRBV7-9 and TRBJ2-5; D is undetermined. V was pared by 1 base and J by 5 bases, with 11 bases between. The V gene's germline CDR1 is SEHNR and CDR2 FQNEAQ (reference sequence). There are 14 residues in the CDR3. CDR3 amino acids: CASSLDTTAETQYF. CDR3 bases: TGTGCCAGCAGCTTAGACACAACCGCGGAGACCCAGTACTTC.

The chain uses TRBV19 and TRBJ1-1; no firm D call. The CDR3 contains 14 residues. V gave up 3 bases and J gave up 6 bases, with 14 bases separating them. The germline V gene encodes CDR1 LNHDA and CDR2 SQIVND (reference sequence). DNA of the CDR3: TGTGCCAGTAGTATTCCTCAGTCAGGTCCTGAAGCTTTCTTT. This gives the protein CASSIPQSGPEAFF.

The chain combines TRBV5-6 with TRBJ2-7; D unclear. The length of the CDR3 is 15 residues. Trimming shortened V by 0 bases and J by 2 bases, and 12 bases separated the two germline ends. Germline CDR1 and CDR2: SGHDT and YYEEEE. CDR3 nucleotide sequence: TGTGCCAGCAGCTTGGCTGGCCTACATGCCTACGAGCAGTACTTC. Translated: CASSLAGLHAYEQYF.

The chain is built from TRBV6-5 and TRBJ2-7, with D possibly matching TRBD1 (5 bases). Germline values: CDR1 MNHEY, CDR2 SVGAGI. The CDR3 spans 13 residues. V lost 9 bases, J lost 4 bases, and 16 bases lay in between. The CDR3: CASQTGQSYEQYF. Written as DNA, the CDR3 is TGTGCCAGTCAAACAGGCCAGTCGTACGAGCAGTACTTC.

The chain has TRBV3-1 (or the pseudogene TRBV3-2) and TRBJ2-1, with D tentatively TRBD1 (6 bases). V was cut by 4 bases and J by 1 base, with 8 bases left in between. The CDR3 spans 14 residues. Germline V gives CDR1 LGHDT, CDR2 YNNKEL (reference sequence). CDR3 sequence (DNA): TGTGCCAGCAGCCCCCAGGGGTCCTACAATGAGCAGTTCTTC. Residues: CASSPQGSYNEQFF.

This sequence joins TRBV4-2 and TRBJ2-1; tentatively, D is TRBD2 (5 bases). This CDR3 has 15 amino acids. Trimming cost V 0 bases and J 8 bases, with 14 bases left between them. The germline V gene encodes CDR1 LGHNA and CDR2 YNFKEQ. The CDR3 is CASSQDRRLVDEQFF. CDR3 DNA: TGTGCCAGCAGCCAAGATCGGAGGCTAGTAGATGAGCAGTTCTTC.

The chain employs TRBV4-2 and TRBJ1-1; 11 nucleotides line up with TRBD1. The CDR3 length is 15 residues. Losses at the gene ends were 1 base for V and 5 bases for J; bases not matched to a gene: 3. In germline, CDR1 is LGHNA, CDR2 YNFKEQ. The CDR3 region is CASSQVGTGGTEAFF. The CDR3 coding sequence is TGTGCCAGCAGCCAAGTCGGGACAGGGGGAACTGAAGCTTTCTTT.

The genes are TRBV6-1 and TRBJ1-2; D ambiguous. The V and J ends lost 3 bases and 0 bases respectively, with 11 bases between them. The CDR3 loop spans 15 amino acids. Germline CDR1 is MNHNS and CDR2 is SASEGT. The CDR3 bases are TGTGCCAGCAGTGACAACCCCGTAGCTAACTATGGCTACACCTTC. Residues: CASSDNPVANYGYTF.

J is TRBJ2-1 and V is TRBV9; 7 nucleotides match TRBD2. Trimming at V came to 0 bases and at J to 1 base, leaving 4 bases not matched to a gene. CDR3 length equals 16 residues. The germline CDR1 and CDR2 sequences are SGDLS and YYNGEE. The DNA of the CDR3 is TGTGCCAGCAGCGTAGGTCCAGCGGGGTCCTACAATGAGCAGTTCTTC. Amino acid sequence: CASSVGPAGSYNEQFF. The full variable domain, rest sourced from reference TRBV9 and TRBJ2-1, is DSGVTQTPKHLITATGQRVTLRCSPRSGDLSVYWYQQSLDQGLQFLIQYYNGEERAKGNILERFSAQQFPDLHSELNLSSLELGDSALYFCASSVGPAGSYNEQFFGPGTRLTVL.

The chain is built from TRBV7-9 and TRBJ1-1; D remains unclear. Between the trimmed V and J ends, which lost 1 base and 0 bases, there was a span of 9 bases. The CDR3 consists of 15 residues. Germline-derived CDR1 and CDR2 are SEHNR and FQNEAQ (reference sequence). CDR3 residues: CASSLETGMNTEAFF. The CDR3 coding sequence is TGTGCCAGCAGCTTAGAAACGGGGATGAACACTGAAGCTTTCTTT.

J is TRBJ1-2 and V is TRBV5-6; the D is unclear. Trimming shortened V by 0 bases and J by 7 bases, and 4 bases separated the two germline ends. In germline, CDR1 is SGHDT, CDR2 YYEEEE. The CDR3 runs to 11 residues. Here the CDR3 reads CASSLAGGYTF. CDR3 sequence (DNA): TGTGCCAGCAGCTTGGCCGGTGGCTACACCTTC.

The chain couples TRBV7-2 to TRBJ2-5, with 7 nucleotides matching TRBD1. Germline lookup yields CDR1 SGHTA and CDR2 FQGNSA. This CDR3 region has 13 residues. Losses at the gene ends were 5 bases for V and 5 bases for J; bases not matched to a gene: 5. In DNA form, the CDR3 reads TGTGCCAGCAGCCCGGACAGGCTCGAGACCCAGTACTTC. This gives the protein CASSPDRLETQYF.

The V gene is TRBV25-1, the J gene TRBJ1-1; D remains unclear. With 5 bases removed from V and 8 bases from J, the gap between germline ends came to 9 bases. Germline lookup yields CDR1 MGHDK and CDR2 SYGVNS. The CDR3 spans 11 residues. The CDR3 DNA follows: TGTGCCAGCAGTCCGGGGTCAGAAGCTTTCTTT. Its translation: CASSPGSEAFF.

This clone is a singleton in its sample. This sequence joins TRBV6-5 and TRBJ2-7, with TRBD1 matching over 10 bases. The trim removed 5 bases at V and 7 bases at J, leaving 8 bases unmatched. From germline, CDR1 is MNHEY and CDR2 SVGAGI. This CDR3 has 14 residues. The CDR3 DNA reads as TGTGCCAGCAGTCTCCGGACAGGGGGTGGGGAGCAGTACTTC. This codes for CASSLRTGGGEQYF.

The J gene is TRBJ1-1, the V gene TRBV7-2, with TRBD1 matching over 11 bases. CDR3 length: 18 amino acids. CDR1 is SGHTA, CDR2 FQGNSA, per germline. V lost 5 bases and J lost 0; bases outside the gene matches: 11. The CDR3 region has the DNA TGTGCCAGCAGCCCTCACCCCCGGACAGGGGGCATGAACACTGAAGCTTTCTTT. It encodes CASSPHPRTGGMNTEAFF. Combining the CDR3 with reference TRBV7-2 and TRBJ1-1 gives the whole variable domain GAGVSQSPSNKVTEKGKDVELRCDPISGHTALYWYRQSLGQGLEFLIYFQGNSAPDKSGLPSDRFSAERTGGSVSTLTIQRTQQEDSAVYLCASSPHPRTGGMNTEAFFGQGTRLTVV.

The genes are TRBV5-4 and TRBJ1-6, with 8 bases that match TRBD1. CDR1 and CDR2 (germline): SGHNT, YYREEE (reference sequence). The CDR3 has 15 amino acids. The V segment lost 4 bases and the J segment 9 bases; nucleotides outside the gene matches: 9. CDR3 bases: TGTGCCAGCAGCCAACCGACAGGGGATGGTTCACCCCTCCACTTT. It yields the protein CASSQPTGDGSPLHF.

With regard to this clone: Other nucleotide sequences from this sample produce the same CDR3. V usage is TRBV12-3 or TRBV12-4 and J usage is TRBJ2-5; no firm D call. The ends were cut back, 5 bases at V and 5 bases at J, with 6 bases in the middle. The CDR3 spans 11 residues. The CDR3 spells CASSQKETQYF. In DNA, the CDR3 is TGTGCCAGCAGTCAAAAGGAGACCCAGTACTTC.

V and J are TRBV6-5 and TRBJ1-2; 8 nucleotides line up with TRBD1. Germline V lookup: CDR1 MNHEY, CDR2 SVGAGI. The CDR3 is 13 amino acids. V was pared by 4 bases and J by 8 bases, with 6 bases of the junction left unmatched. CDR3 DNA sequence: TGTGCCAGCAGTTCCGGACAGGGTTCCGGCTACACCTTC. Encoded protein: CASSSGQGSGYTF.

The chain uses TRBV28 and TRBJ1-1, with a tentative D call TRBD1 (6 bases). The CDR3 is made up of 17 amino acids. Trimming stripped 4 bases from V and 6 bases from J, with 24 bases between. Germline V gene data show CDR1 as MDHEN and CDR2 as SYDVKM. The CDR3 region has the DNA TGTGCCAGCAGTTCCCTCTGGGGGGCCAGGTGGGGCGCTGAAGCTTTCTTT. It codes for CASSSLWGARWGAEAFF. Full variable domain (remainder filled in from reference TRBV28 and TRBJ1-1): DVKVTQSSRYLVKRTGEKVFLECVQDMDHENMFWYRQDPGLGLRLIYFSYDVKMKEKGDIPEGYSVSREKKERFSLILESASTNQTSMYLCASSSLWGARWGAEAFFGQGTRLTVV.

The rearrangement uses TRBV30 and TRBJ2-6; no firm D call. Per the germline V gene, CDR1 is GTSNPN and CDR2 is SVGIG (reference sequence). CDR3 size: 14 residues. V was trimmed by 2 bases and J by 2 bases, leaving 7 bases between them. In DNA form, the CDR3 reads TGTGCCTGGAGTTTGGGGACTGGGGCCAACGTCCTGACTTTC. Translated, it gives CAWSLGTGANVLTF.

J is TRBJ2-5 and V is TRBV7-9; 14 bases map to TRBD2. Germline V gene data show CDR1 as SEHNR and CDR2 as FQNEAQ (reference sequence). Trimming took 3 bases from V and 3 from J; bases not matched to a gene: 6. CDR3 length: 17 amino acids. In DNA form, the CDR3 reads TGTGCCAGCAGCTTCGGACTAGCGGGAGGAGTGGAAGAGACCCAGTACTTC. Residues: CASSFGLAGGVEETQYF.